The clone carrying this T cell receptor (beta chain) was seen a few times. The data stem from a study of control samples from healthy donors and cancer patients. V lost 1 base and J 1 base, leaving 10 bases between the germline ends. The CDR3 loop spans 15 amino acids. Germline V gives CDR1 LGHNA, CDR2 YNFKEQ. Profiled with immunoSEQ multiplex PCR; TCRdb holds only in-frame clones, not every one. The repertoire holds 120,000 or so clones, with around 86% as singletons. The source is a middle-aged man in good health. The gene calls are TRBV4-2 and TRBJ1-1, with D possibly matching TRBD1 (5 bases). The sequencing input was blood. The CDR3 coding sequence is TGTGCCAGCAGCCAAGTGGGGCAGGGGAACACTGAAGCTTTCTTT. It specifies CASSQVGQGNTEAFF.